The 22 T cell receptor beta chains reported below all come from one sample, sequenced in a study of identical twins. TCRdb re-analysed the 5' RACE reads in MiXCR, keeping a single row per CDR3 protein. The table has approximately 300,000 distinct CDR3 sequences, roughly 10% seen once. This same sample was also part of a study on yellow fever vaccine responses in identical twins.

The sample consisted of CD8+ T cells sorted from blood. The source is a woman between 18 and 29 years old in good health.

There are many counts of this clonotype. The CDR3, as DNA: TGCGCCAGCAGCCGACTAGCGGGAGTCCAGGAGACCCAGTACTTC. As protein: CASSRLAGVQETQYF. The rearrangement uses TRBV4-3 and TRBJ2-5; 12 bases agree with TRBD2. CDR1 LGHNA and CDR2 YSLEER come from the germline V gene. Unmatched junction bases numbered 5, after V lost 4 bases and J lost 5 bases. The CDR3 has 15 amino acids.

V gene TRBV3-1 combines with J gene TRBJ2-1; D is ambiguous. Germline CDR1 reads LGHDT; CDR2 reads YNNKEL (reference sequence). Deletions cut 0 bases from V and 6 bases from J, with 9 bases between. The CDR3 is 14 amino acids. CDR3 nucleotides: TGTGCCAGCAGCCAAGATTCCGCTCGCAATGAGCAGTTCTTC. This translates into CASSQDSARNEQFF.

This clonotype has a count of ten or more. The chain recombines TRBV9 with TRBJ1-6; TRBD1 aligns across 7 bases. Per germline, CDR1 SGDLS and CDR2 YYNGEE. The CDR3 covers 17 residues. V lost 0 bases and J lost 7; bases outside the gene matches: 10. The CDR3 region has the DNA TGTGCCAGCAGCGTAGCGCCGGGACAGAAACCCAATTCACCCCTCCACTTT. It is translated as CASSVAPGQKPNSPLHF. Full variable domain (rest looked up from reference TRBV9 and TRBJ1-6): DSGVTQTPKHLITATGQRVTLRCSPRSGDLSVYWYQQSLDQGLQFLIQYYNGEERAKGNILERFSAQQFPDLHSELNLSSLELGDSALYFCASSVAPGQKPNSPLHFGNGTRLTVT.

The gene calls are TRBV29-1 and TRBJ1-1, with 7 bases that match TRBD1. Germline CDR1 is SQVTM and CDR2 is ANQGSEA. Trimming removed 7 bases from V and 4 bases from J; junction bases left unmatched: 3. This CDR3 region has 11 residues. The CDR3 loop reads CSAGGSTEAFF. The CDR3 DNA follows: TGCAGCGCAGGGGGGAGCACTGAAGCTTTCTTT.

This clonotype was seen repeatedly, ten times or more. The V gene is TRBV29-1, the J gene TRBJ2-2; 7 bases agree with TRBD1. The CDR3 extends over 12 amino acids. After removal of 6 bases from V and 5 bases from J, the junction contained 3 bases not matched to a gene. The V gene's germline CDR1 is SQVTM and CDR2 ANQGSEA. The CDR3 DNA is TGCAGCGTGCAGGGGGAGACCGGGGAGCTGTTTTTT. This sequence encodes CSVQGETGELFF.

This clonotype has ten or more counts. The CDR3 sequence is CASQPEVRGLGTDTQYF. In DNA form, the CDR3 reads TGTGCCAGCCAACCCGAGGTCCGGGGGTTGGGCACAGATACGCAGTATTTT. The chain joins TRBV12-3 or TRBV12-4 to TRBJ2-3; D possibly corresponds to TRBD2 (6 bases). The CDR3 spans 17 residues. Trimming took 8 bases from V and 1 from J, leaving 22 bases between them.

This clonotype was observed a few times. The chain carries TRBV19 and TRBJ2-1, with 12 nucleotides matching TRBD2. The CDR3 runs 17 residues. The junction had 11 bases not matched to a gene; V was cut back by 7 bases and J by 4 bases. From germline, CDR1 is LNHDA and CDR2 SQIVND (reference sequence). The DNA for the CDR3 is TGTGCCAGTACCACCGGGACTAGCGGGCCCCTTTACAATGAGCAGTTCTTC. It translates to CASTTGTSGPLYNEQFF. Supplemented by reference TRBV19 and TRBJ2-1, the full variable domain reads DGGITQSPKYLFRKEGQNVTLSCEQNLNHDAMYWYRQDPGQGLRLIYYSQIVNDFQKGDIAEGYSVSREKKESFPLTVTSAQKNPTAFYLCASTTGTSGPLYNEQFFGPGTRLTVL.

The rearrangement links TRBV7-9 to TRBJ2-2; 8 bases are a match to TRBD2. This CDR3 is built from 16 residues. V was clipped by 5 bases and J by 1 base; unmatched bases: 6. Germline loops: CDR1 SEHNR, CDR2 FQNEAQ (reference sequence). The CDR3 loop reads CASSALAGLNTGELFF. The CDR3 DNA reads as TGTGCCAGCAGCGCTCTAGCGGGTTTGAACACCGGGGAGCTGTTTTTT.

V gene TRBV6-5 combines with J gene TRBJ2-7; maybe TRBD1 (5 bases). Per the germline V gene, CDR1 is MNHEY and CDR2 is SVGAGI. V shed 0 bases and J shed 0 bases, with 9 bases lying between them. CDR3 length: 15 residues. The CDR3 loop reads CASSYSIQGSYEQYF. In DNA, the CDR3 is TGTGCCAGCAGTTACTCGATTCAGGGCTCCTACGAGCAGTACTTC.

The chain couples TRBV20-1 to TRBJ2-1, with D perhaps TRBD1 (6 bases). The CDR3 consists of 13 residues. The ends were cut back, 2 bases at V and 8 bases at J, with 13 bases in the middle. Germline V gives CDR1 DFQATT, CDR2 SNEGSKA (reference sequence). The chain's CDR3 is CSARMDSFDEQFF. The CDR3 DNA reads as TGCAGTGCTAGAATGGACAGTTTCGATGAGCAGTTCTTC.

This clonotype was counted only a few times. The chain employs TRBV27 and TRBJ2-5, with D unclear. The CDR3 runs 14 residues. V lost 7 bases to trimming and J lost 4 bases, with 16 bases between them. Germline-derived CDR1 and CDR2 are MNHEY and SMNVEV (reference sequence). The CDR3 here is CASKPGPSRETQYF. For the CDR3, the DNA is TGTGCCAGCAAACCCGGGCCCTCAAGAGAGACCCAGTACTTC.

This chain links TRBV30 with TRBJ2-7; 10 nucleotides match TRBD2. The CDR3 totals 16 residues. Trimming at V came to 2 bases and at J to 0 bases, leaving 7 bases not matched to a gene. From germline, CDR1 is GTSNPN and CDR2 SVGIG (reference sequence). CDR3 DNA sequence: TGTGCCTGGAGTAGGTTGGTAGCGGGGGGCTCCTACGAGCAGTACTTC. As protein: CAWSRLVAGGSYEQYF.

This clonotype appeared a few times. The chain joins TRBV29-1 to TRBJ2-3; D might be TRBD1 (6 bases). This CDR3 region has 14 residues. CDR1 and CDR2 (germline): SQVTM, ANQGSEA. The CDR3, as DNA: TGCACTGTCACCGGGACACAGAGCACAGATACGCAGTATTTT. Amino acids: CTVTGTQSTDTQYF.

This clonotype was recorded at least ten times. The genes are TRBV20-1 and TRBJ2-1; 9 bases line up with TRBD2. This CDR3 spans 14 amino acids. V dropped 3 bases and J dropped 5; count of bases not matched to a gene: 5. Germline-derived CDR1 and CDR2 are DFQATT and SNEGSKA (reference sequence). In nucleotides, the CDR3 is TGCAGTGCTAGCTCTCTAGCGGGGAACAATGAGCAGTTCTTC. This translates into CSASSLAGNNEQFF.

This clonotype was detected once. The V call is TRBV2, the J call TRBJ2-7; 11 bases fit TRBD2. This CDR3 comprises 18 residues. Germline CDR1 and CDR2: SNHLY and FYNNEI. This CDR3 reads CTRSASGGFTSNPYEQYF. The CDR3 nucleotides read TGTACCCGCAGTGCTAGCGGGGGGTTTACCTCTAACCCCTACGAGCAGTACTTC.

A few counts support this clonotype. The chain combines TRBV29-1 with TRBJ2-7; TRBD1 agrees at 11 bases. The CDR3 is made up of 13 amino acids. Looked up from germline, CDR1 is SQVTM and CDR2 is ANQGSEA. The V and J ends lost 7 bases and 3 bases, in that order; junction bases with no gene match: 5. This chain's CDR3 is CSAIGTGGYEQYF. The CDR3 coding sequence is TGCAGCGCAATAGGGACAGGGGGCTACGAGCAGTACTTC.

The chain employs TRBV29-1 and TRBJ2-1; 7 positions match TRBD2. The ends lost 2 bases at V and 6 bases at J; junction bases unmatched: 7. This CDR3 spans 14 amino acids. Germline V gives CDR1 SQVTM, CDR2 ANQGSEA. The DNA of the CDR3 is TGCAGCGTTGAATTGCCCAGGGAGGGCAATGAGCAGTTCTTC. Its translation: CSVELPREGNEQFF.

This clonotype was seen ten or more times. The chain carries TRBV4-3 and TRBJ1-1, with unresolved D. Trimming cost V 1 base and J 0 bases, with 6 bases left between them. In germline, CDR1 is LGHNA, CDR2 YSLEER. This CDR3 region has 14 residues. CDR3 DNA: TGCGCCAGCAGCCAAGGTTCCTTGAACACTGAAGCTTTCTTT. Translated, it gives CASSQGSLNTEAFF.

This clonotype has ten or more counts. The chain has TRBV29-1 and TRBJ2-2, with 7 bases lining up with TRBD2. The V gene's germline CDR1 is SQVTM and CDR2 ANQGSEA. The CDR3 has 14 amino acids. Trimming at V came to 6 bases and at J to 1 base, leaving 5 bases not matched to a gene. For the CDR3, the DNA is TGCAGCGTGACGGAGCGGGGGAACACCGGGGAGCTGTTTTTT. This sequence encodes CSVTERGNTGELFF.

This clonotype was recorded many times. The chain couples TRBV29-1 to TRBJ2-7; the match to TRBD1 covers 7 bases. From germline, CDR1 is SQVTM and CDR2 ANQGSEA. This CDR3 comprises 14 residues. V gave up 1 base and J gave up 1 base; unmatched junction bases: 4. The CDR3 loop is CSVEGDRDSYEQYF. The CDR3 region has the DNA TGCAGCGTTGAAGGGGACAGAGATTCCTACGAGCAGTACTTC.

As regards this clonotype: A read error is possible here, since a much larger clone lies one base away. The chain employs TRBV12-5 and TRBJ2-7; D is unresolved. This CDR3 region has 12 residues. Germline CDR1 reads LGHNT; CDR2 reads FRNRAP. The CDR3 bases are TGTGCTATTGGTCCTGACTGGTACGAGCAGTACTTC. This sequence encodes CAIGPDWYEQYF. Complete variable domain (other parts from reference TRBV12-5 and TRBJ2-7): DARVTQTPRHKVTEMGQEVTMRCQPILGHNTVFWYRQTMMQGLELLAYFRNRAPLDDSGMPKDRFSAEMPDATLATLKIQPSEPRDSAVYFCAIGPDWYEQYFGPGTRLTVT.

This clonotype occurred a few times. The gene calls are TRBV27 and TRBJ2-7; D could derive from TRBD1 or TRBD2 (5 bases each). Trimming shortened V by 1 base and J by 6 bases, and 7 bases separated the two germline ends. The germline V gene encodes CDR1 MNHEY and CDR2 SMNVEV (reference sequence). The CDR3 runs to 12 residues. The CDR3 loop is CASSLLGREQYF. DNA of the CDR3: TGTGCCAGCAGTTTATTGGGACGCGAGCAGTACTTC.